The subject of this entry is one T cell receptor (beta chain). Its antigen is not yet known. The input lacks base qualities; no much larger clone sits a single base away. Systemically healthy Caucasian individuals from Russia, around 38 in total and aged about 6 to 100 years, were included as donors. Each donor gave 8.5 to 10 milliliters of peripheral blood, collected into EDTA-treated Vacutainer tubes. Ficoll-Paque density-gradient centrifugation was used to isolate PBMCs, with at least 6.5 million per sample. Trizol reagent was used to extract total RNA from the PBMCs, yielding at least 6 micrograms per sample. The percentages of naive CD45RAhigh/CD27high T cells were determined by flow cytometry on a PBMC aliquot from every donor. The library was generated by 5' RACE. Instrument used: Illumina HiSeq 2500. A second PCR of roughly 6 to 11 cycles was run with a J-beta primer mix and a sample-barcoded 5' primer. Each TCR beta cDNA molecule received a unique molecular identifier from a template-switch 5' adaptor carrying 12 random nucleotides. Each sample yielded at least 3 million CDR3-containing paired-end reads. All of the RNA was converted into first-strand cDNA using the Mint cDNA synthesis kit, with a TRBC-specific oligonucleotide serving as the primer. Following uracil-DNA glycosylase treatment, a first 18-cycle PCR with universal primers M1SS and BC2_uni_R was performed on all cDNA. Per the original workflow: For normalization, 1 million high-quality reads, each with a distinct molecular identifier, were randomly selected from each sample. Instead of being binned into consensus sequences, reads with shared molecular identifiers were discarded. MiTCR, set to a Q25 quality threshold and the strictest error-elimination algorithm, was used for CDR3 identification, clonotype clustering and error correction. A nonparametric unseen species model with Euler transformation was used to estimate lower-bound total TCR beta diversity. TCRdb handled the public reads itself, with Q25 trimming in fastp and clone calling in MiXCR, and kept productive beta chains. For every CDR3 protein sequence, its rows merge into one entry that carries the most common genes and DNA. TCRdb, rather than the study authors, made the V and J calls. Recorded for this sample are about 1.8 million distinct CDR3 sequences; less than 50% of them occurred a single time. Jointly, the top ten make up about 2.1% of the sample.

These data originate in a study of blood T cells in healthy people across ages (dated by TCRdb to the mid-2010s). Broadly, across the study: In model experiments, roughly one uniquely barcoded TCR beta cDNA molecule per two T cells was captured by template switching. The study measured age-related changes in TCR beta repertoire diversity using deep sequencing normalized with unique cDNA molecular identifiers. Four age groups were formed from the donors: young (average approximately 17 years), middle-aged (roughly 38), aged (approximately 60) and long-lived (more than 75). Donors of different ages were randomly distributed across sequencing lanes to avoid experimental bias. Using the same blood draw, the study looked at two additional independent replicas of 1 million unique cDNA reads for two donors, one aged 18 to 30 and the other aged 80 or older.

Results and caveats for the whole study, not just this receptor: Compared with the aged group, the long-lived group had more naive CD4+ T cells, fewer expanded clones and increased TCR diversity, a pattern suggesting age selection. The CMV infection status of donors was not known, potentially confounding age-related changes in expanded clonotypes. Estimates of total diversity based on one million sequenced T cells were regarded as lower bounds and as underestimates. As age increased, observed TCR beta diversity per million T cells dropped in a roughly linear way, and a significant reduction was already evident by age 40. Observed TCR beta diversity correlated strongly with the percentage of naive T cells measured by flow cytometry. Bulk unsorted PBMC profiling prevented conclusive comparison of naive and antigen-experienced compartments.

From the cysteine up to the phenylalanine, the CDR3 has a length of 12 residues. Only the CDR3 DNA stays, 36 bases, in frame from base 1. CDR1 and CDR2 were assigned from the germline V gene as MDHEN and SYDVKM. V drops 6 bases and J drops 7 bases, leaving 13 bases in between. This receptor was identified in a woman in her thirties or forties in good health. Specimen: blood. The sequence is built from TRBV28 and TRBJ2-7; confidence is insufficient to name the D gene. In nucleotide form, the sequence is TGTGCCAGCAGCCCAAGTGGCCTGGAGCAGTACTTC. The encoded protein is CASSPSGLEQYF. The variable domain in full, with residues beyond the CDR3 obtained from the reference TRBV28 and TRBJ2-7 genes, is DVKVTQSSRYLVKRTGEKVFLECVQDMDHENMFWYRQDPGLGLRLIYFSYDVKMKEKGDIPEGYSVSREKKERFSLILESASTNQTSMYLCASSPSGLEQYFGPGTRLTVT.